The 24 T cell receptor beta chains in this list originate from one sample, sequenced in a study of blood T cell repertoires in COVID-19. This table comes from immunoSEQ multiplex PCR, and its TCRdb copy is limited to in-frame clones, with some not included. Of 110,000 to 150,000 clones detected, around 86% appear once; the ten largest clones hold over 8%. Material for sequencing was peripheral blood. Receptors were obtained from a human donor in a cohort sampled during active COVID-19.

The gene calls are TRBV4-1 and TRBJ2-7; TRBD1 is a possible D gene (5 bases). CDR1 is MGHRA and CDR2 is YSYEKL in the germline V gene. Trimming took 4 bases from V and 3 from J, leaving 22 bases between them. The CDR3 sequence is 17 residues long. The CDR3 DNA reads as TGCGCCAGCAGCCCCTTAAAAAGTCAGGGAAGGGTCTACGAGCAGTACTTC. Translation gives CASSPLKSQGRVYEQYF.

This sequence joins TRBV2 and TRBJ2-2, with D perhaps TRBD2 (6 bases). Germline lookup yields CDR1 SNHLY and CDR2 FYNNEI. The V and J ends lost 7 bases and 5 bases respectively, with 14 bases between them. The CDR3 spans 14 residues. The CDR3 loop is CASTGEGRTGELFF. For the CDR3, the DNA is TGTGCCAGCACGGGGGAAGGGAGAACCGGGGAGCTGTTTTTT.

The chain is built from TRBV5-3 and TRBJ2-7; no definite D call. Being an ORF, TRBV5-3 has a function that is uncertain. Trimming cost V 3 bases and J 1 base, with 14 bases left between them. This CDR3 comprises 15 residues. The DNA for the CDR3 is TGTGCCAGAAGCTATAAGGCAGGCCCATCCTACGAGCAGTACTTC. It specifies CARSYKAGPSYEQYF.

The chain joins TRBV27 to TRBJ1-3, with 7 bases identical to TRBD1. Per the germline V gene, CDR1 is MNHEY and CDR2 is SMNVEV (reference sequence). The CDR3 runs to 15 residues. The trim removed 3 bases at V and 1 base at J, leaving 3 bases unmatched. The CDR3: CASSFRGQSGNTIYF. DNA for the CDR3: TGTGCCAGCAGTTTCAGGGGACAGTCTGGAAACACCATATATTTT.

The table lists this clone with a few counts. V and J are TRBV27 and TRBJ2-7; TRBD1 aligns across 10 bases. This CDR3 spans 15 amino acids. Per germline, CDR1 MNHEY and CDR2 SMNVEV (reference sequence). V was pared by 8 bases and J by 6 bases, with 13 bases of the junction left unmatched. Written as DNA, the CDR3 is TGTGCCAGCGGACAGTGGGGGACAGGGGAGGTCGAGCAGTACTTC. Residues: CASGQWGTGEVEQYF.

This clone was seen more than once but under ten times. V gene TRBV2 combines with J gene TRBJ2-2; 9 bases map to TRBD2. The CDR3 runs to 15 residues. V lost 5 bases to trimming and J lost 4 bases; unmatched junction nucleotides: 5. Germline V gene data show CDR1 as SNHLY and CDR2 as FYNNEI. In nucleotides, the CDR3 is TGTGCCAGCAGTAGAGGACTAGCGCGCACCGGGGAGCTGTTTTTT. This encodes CASSRGLARTGELFF.

This clone was seen a handful of times. The chain combines TRBV28 with TRBJ2-7; 10 bases map to TRBD1. The ends lost 0 bases at V and 6 bases at J; junction bases unmatched: 11. Germline CDR1 MDHEN, CDR2 SYDVKM. The CDR3 is 17 amino acids. This chain's CDR3 is CASSLWVGDRGSREQYF. The DNA for the CDR3 is TGTGCCAGCAGTTTATGGGTGGGGGACAGGGGTTCTCGCGAGCAGTACTTC.

V usage is TRBV2 and J usage is TRBJ1-1, with no clear D. The CDR3 spans 13 residues. Germline assignment: CDR1 SNHLY and CDR2 FYNNEI. V was pared by 2 bases and J by 4 bases, with 8 bases between. The CDR3 region is CASSETRGTEAFF. The CDR3 DNA follows: TGTGCCAGCAGTGAAACCCGAGGCACTGAAGCTTTCTTT.

The genes are TRBV5-1 and TRBJ2-2; TRBD2 matches at 7 bases. The V gene's germline CDR1 is SGHRS and CDR2 YFSETQ. The V gene end was trimmed by 0 bases and the J gene end by 1 base; junction bases not matched to a gene: 3. The CDR3 loop spans 16 amino acids. The CDR3 DNA reads as TGCGCCAGCAGCTTGGCCCCTAGCGGGAACACCGGGGAGCTGTTTTTT. As protein: CASSLAPSGNTGELFF.

This sequence joins TRBV9 and TRBJ2-2; 11 nucleotides line up with TRBD1. CDR1 SGDLS and CDR2 YYNGEE come from the germline V gene. This CDR3 region has 15 residues. V shed 6 bases, J shed 5 bases, and the junction held 6 bases outside the gene matches. The DNA for the CDR3 is TGTGCCAGCACCGGACAGGGGGCGAGAACCGGGGAGCTGTTTTTT. Translating gives CASTGQGARTGELFF.

The CDR3 spells CASNIPPSGRASNRHEQYF. In nucleotides, the CDR3 is TGTGCCAGCAACATCCCCCCTAGCGGGAGGGCCTCGAATAGACACGAGCAGTACTTC. This chain connects TRBV5-6 to TRBJ2-7; TRBD2 agrees at 12 bases. CDR1 and CDR2 from the germline V gene are SGHDT and YYEEEE. V trimming: 6 bases; J trimming: 5 bases; junction bases outside the gene matches: 21. The CDR3 contains 19 residues.

The chain has TRBV2 and TRBJ2-7; 7 nucleotides match TRBD2. The V gene end was trimmed by 7 bases and the J gene end by 6 bases; junction bases not matched to a gene: 12. The CDR3 loop spans 14 amino acids. Germline V gene sequence: CDR1 SNHLY, CDR2 FYNNEI. CDR3 coding DNA: TGTGCCAGCACCCCCCTAGCGGCTTCCGCCGAGCAGTACTTC. Its protein is CASTPLAASAEQYF.

V and J are TRBV27 and TRBJ2-4; a weak D match, TRBD2 (6 bases). Between the trimmed V and J ends, which lost 4 bases and 0 bases, there was a span of 16 bases. The germline V gene encodes CDR1 MNHEY and CDR2 SMNVEV (reference sequence). The CDR3 length is 17 residues. The CDR3 nucleotides are TGTGCCAGCAGTTCCTCTCCGGGGGACCTAGCCAAAAACATTCAGTACTTC. The encoded protein is CASSSSPGDLAKNIQYF.

This clone was detected once. This chain links TRBV20-1 with TRBJ1-2, with D uncertain. Trimming pared 4 bases from V and 5 bases from J, leaving 2 bases between. The CDR3 spans 9 residues. Germline loops: CDR1 DFQATT, CDR2 SNEGSKA (reference sequence). The DNA for the CDR3 is TGCAGTGCTATATATGGCTACACCTTC. Translation: CSAIYGYTF.

This clone appeared once. The chain is built from TRBV7-3 and TRBJ2-3, with TRBD2 identical over 13 bases. The germline CDR1 and CDR2 sequences are SGHTA and FQGTGA. V shed 1 base and J 2 bases; nucleotides not matched to a gene: 3. The length of the CDR3 is 17 residues. For the CDR3, the DNA is TGTGCCAGCAGCTTAAAGGGACTAGCGGGGTCCACAGATACGCAGTATTTT. As protein: CASSLKGLAGSTDTQYF.

This clone was found a few times. This chain connects TRBV4-2 to TRBJ2-1; TRBD2 aligns across 7 bases. Germline-derived CDR1 and CDR2 are LGHNA and YNFKEQ. The CDR3 has 16 amino acids. Trimming at V came to 0 bases and at J to 8 bases, leaving 10 bases not matched to a gene. The CDR3 bases are TGTGCCAGCAGCCAAGATCGAGGCGGGAGTAGGTATGAGCAGTTCTTC. This sequence encodes CASSQDRGGSRYEQFF.

J is TRBJ2-5 and V is TRBV6-5, with TRBD1 as a possible D gene (5 bases). CDR3 length equals 15 residues. Between the trimmed V and J ends, which lost 0 bases and 7 bases, there was a span of 15 bases. Germline CDR1 is MNHEY and CDR2 is SVGAGI. CDR3: CASSYSIGVRGTQYF. CDR3 nucleotides: TGTGCCAGCAGTTACTCGATAGGGGTTAGGGGGACCCAGTACTTC.

This clone occurred once. This chain's CDR3 is CASSPGGQGNYEQYF. For the CDR3, the DNA is TGCGCCAGCAGCCCGGGCGGGCAGGGGAATTACGAGCAGTACTTC. The chain joins TRBV5-1 to TRBJ2-7, with D possibly matching TRBD1 (6 bases). The CDR3 consists of 15 residues. Germline V gives CDR1 SGHRS, CDR2 YFSETQ. Trimming cost V 4 bases and J 4 bases, with 18 bases left between them.

J is TRBJ1-3 and V is TRBV5-1, with unresolved D. Trimming pared 6 bases from V and 3 bases from J, leaving 16 bases between. From germline, CDR1 is SGHRS and CDR2 YFSETQ. This CDR3 region has 15 residues. CDR3 coding DNA: TGCGCCAGCACCGAGGGCCTTGGACGTGGAAACACCATATATTTT. It translates to CASTEGLGRGNTIYF.

The V call is TRBV5-1, the J call TRBJ2-7, with 10 bases fitting TRBD2. Trimming at V came to 4 bases and at J to 4 bases, leaving 11 bases not matched to a gene. There are 16 residues in the CDR3. From germline, CDR1 is SGHRS and CDR2 YFSETQ. Here the CDR3 DNA reads TGCGCCAGCAGCAGTTTTAGCGGGAGGAGAGGGTACGAGCAGTACTTC. This codes for CASSSFSGRRGYEQYF.

The genes are TRBV5-4 and TRBJ2-7; TRBD2 is a possible D gene (6 bases). CDR3 size: 14 residues. Trimming pared 5 bases from V and 7 bases from J, leaving 19 bases between. Germline V gene lookup returns CDR1 SGHNT and CDR2 YYREEE (reference sequence). The chain's CDR3 is CASSQREAGVEQYF. CDR3 DNA: TGTGCCAGCAGTCAGAGGGAAGCGGGTGTAGAGCAGTACTTC.

This chain links TRBV4-2 with TRBJ1-1; TRBD1 might be the D (6 bases). V shed 3 bases and J shed 8 bases, with 19 bases lying between them. The CDR3 extends over 15 amino acids. The germline V gene has CDR1 LGHNA and CDR2 YNFKEQ. The CDR3 is CASSHGRGGQGEAFF. The CDR3 nucleotides read TGTGCCAGCAGCCACGGGCGGGGGGGGCAGGGCGAAGCTTTCTTT.

This clone has a single count. V gene TRBV5-6 combines with J gene TRBJ2-2; possible D gene TRBD1, 6 bases. The V gene lost 0 bases and the J gene lost 5 bases, with 11 bases spanning the gap. The germline CDR1 and CDR2 sequences are SGHDT and YYEEEE. The CDR3 length is 15 residues. DNA of the CDR3: TGTGCCAGCAGCTTGGTACAGGGAAGGACCGGGGAGCTGTTTTTT. Translation: CASSLVQGRTGELFF.

The chain combines TRBV5-1 with TRBJ2-7, with TRBD1 identical over 8 bases. There are 15 residues in the CDR3. Germline loops: CDR1 SGHRS, CDR2 YFSETQ. With 2 bases clipped from V and 3 bases from J, the junction kept 7 bases outside the gene matches. The CDR3, as DNA: TGCGCCAGCAGCTTAGGCGCAGGGGGCTTCTACGAGCAGTACTTC. This codes for CASSLGAGGFYEQYF. The whole variable domain, remainder taken from reference TRBV5-1 and TRBJ2-7, is KAGVTQTPRYLIKTRGQQVTLSCSPISGHRSVSWYQQTPGQGLQFLFEYFSETQRNKGNFPGRFSGRQFSNSRSEMNVSTLELGDSALYLCASSLGAGGFYEQYFGPGTRLTVT.